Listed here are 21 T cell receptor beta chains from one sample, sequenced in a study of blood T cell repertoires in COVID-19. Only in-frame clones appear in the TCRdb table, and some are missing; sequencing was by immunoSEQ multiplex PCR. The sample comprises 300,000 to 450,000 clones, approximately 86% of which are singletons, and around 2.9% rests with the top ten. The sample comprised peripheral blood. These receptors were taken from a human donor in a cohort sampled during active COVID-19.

The CDR3 nucleotides read TGCGCCAGCAGGACGGGGACTAGCACAGATACGCAGTATTTT. It specifies CASRTGTSTDTQYF. This chain joins TRBV10-2 and TRBJ2-3; possibly TRBD2 for D (6 bases). Germline CDR1 WSHSY, CDR2 SAAADI. Trimming shortened V by 6 bases and J by 0 bases, and 10 bases separated the two germline ends. The CDR3 contains 14 residues.

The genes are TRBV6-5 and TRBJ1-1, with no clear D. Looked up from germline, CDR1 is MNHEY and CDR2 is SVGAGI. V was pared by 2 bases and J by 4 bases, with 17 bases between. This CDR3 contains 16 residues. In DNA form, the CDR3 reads TGTGCCAGCAGTTACGCCGCGCCGGACGGAGGCACTGAAGCTTTCTTT. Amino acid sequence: CASSYAAPDGGTEAFF.

In nucleotides, the CDR3 is TGTGCCAGCAGTGCGGGACTAGCGGGAGCTAATGAGCAGTTCTTC. Amino acids: CASSAGLAGANEQFF. The rearrangement joins TRBV2 to TRBJ2-1; TRBD2 matches 14 bases. The CDR3 is 15 amino acids. Germline V gene lookup returns CDR1 SNHLY and CDR2 FYNNEI. Trimming cost V 4 bases and J 7 bases; bases outside gene matches: 3.

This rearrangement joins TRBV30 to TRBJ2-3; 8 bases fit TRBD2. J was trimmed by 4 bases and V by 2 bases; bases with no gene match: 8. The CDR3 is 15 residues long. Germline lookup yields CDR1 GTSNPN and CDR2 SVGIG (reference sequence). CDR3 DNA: TGTGCCTGGAGTTTAGCGGGGTTGCGTCCAGATACGCAGTATTTT. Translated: CAWSLAGLRPDTQYF.

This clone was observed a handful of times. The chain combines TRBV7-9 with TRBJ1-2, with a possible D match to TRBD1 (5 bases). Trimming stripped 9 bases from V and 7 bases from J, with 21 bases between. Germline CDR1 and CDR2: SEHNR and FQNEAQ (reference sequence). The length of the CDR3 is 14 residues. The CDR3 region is CASSLVGAERGYTF. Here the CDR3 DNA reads TGTGCCAGTTCCCTCGTAGGGGCGGAGCGTGGCTACACCTTC. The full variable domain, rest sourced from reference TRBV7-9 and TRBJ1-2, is DTGVSQNPRHKITKRGQNVTFRCDPISEHNRLYWYRQTLGQGPEFLTYFQNEAQLEKSRLLSDRFSAERPKGSFSTLEIQRTEQGDSAMYLCASSLVGAERGYTFGSGTRLTVV.

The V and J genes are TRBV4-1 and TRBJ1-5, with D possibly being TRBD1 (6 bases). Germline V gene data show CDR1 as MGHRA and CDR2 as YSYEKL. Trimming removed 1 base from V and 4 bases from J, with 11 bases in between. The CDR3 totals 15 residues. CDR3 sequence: CASSQGTAENQPQHF. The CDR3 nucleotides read TGCGCCAGCAGCCAAGGGACAGCAGAGAATCAGCCCCAGCATTTT.

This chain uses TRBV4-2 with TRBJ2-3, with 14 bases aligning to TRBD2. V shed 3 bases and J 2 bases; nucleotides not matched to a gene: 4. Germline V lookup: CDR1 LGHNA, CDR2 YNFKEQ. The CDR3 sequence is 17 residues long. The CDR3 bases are TGTGCCAGCAGCCAGGGACTAGCGGGGGAGGTCACAGATACGCAGTATTTT. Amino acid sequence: CASSQGLAGEVTDTQYF.

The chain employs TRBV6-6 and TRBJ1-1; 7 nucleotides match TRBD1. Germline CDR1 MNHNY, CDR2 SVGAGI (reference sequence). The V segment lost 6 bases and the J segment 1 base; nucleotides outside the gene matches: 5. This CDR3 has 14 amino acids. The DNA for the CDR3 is TGTGCCAGCAGCGGCCGACAGGGGAACACTGAAGCTTTCTTT. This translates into CASSGRQGNTEAFF.

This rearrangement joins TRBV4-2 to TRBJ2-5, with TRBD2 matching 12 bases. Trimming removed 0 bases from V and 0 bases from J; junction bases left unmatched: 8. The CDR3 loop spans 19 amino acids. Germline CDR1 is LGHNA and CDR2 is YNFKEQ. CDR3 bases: TGTGCCAGCAGCCAAGATGGGACTAGCGGGCACTGGTACCAAGAGACCCAGTACTTC. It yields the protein CASSQDGTSGHWYQETQYF.

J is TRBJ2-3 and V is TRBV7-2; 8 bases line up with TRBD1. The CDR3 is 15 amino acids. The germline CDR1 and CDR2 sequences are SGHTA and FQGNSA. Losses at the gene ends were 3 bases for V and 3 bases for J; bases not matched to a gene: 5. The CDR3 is CASSFTGGSTDTQYF. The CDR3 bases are TGTGCCAGCAGCTTCACAGGGGGTTCGACAGATACGCAGTATTTT.

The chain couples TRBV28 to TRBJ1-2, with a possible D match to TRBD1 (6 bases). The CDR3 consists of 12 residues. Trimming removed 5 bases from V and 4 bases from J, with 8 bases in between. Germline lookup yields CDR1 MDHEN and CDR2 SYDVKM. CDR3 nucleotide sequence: TGTGCCAGCAGTCAGGACAGCTATGGCTACACCTTC. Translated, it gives CASSQDSYGYTF.

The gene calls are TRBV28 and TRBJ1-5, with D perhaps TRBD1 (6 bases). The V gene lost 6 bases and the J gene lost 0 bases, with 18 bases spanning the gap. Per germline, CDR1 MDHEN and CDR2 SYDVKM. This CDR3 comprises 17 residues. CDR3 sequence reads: CASSPLKTGVSNQPQHF. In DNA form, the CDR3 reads TGTGCCAGCAGCCCCCTAAAGACAGGAGTTAGCAATCAGCCCCAGCATTTT. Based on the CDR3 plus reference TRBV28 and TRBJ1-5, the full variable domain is DVKVTQSSRYLVKRTGEKVFLECVQDMDHENMFWYRQDPGLGLRLIYFSYDVKMKEKGDIPEGYSVSREKKERFSLILESASTNQTSMYLCASSPLKTGVSNQPQHFGDGTRLSIL.

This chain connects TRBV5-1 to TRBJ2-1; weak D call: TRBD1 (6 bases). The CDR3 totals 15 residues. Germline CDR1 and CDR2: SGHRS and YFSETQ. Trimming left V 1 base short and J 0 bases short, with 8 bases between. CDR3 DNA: TGCGCCAGCAGCTTGCAGGGGCCCTCCTACAATGAGCAGTTCTTC. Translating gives CASSLQGPSYNEQFF.

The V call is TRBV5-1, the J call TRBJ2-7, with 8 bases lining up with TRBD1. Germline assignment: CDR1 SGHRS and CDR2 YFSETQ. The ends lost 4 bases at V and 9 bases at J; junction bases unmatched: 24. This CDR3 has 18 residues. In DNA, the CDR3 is TGCGCCAGCAGCCCCCAACCGACGGACAGGGCGGCGGCGGAGGGGCAGTACTTC. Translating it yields CASSPQPTDRAAAEGQYF. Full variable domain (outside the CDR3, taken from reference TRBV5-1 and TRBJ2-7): KAGVTQTPRYLIKTRGQQVTLSCSPISGHRSVSWYQQTPGQGLQFLFEYFSETQRNKGNFPGRFSGRQFSNSRSEMNVSTLELGDSALYLCASSPQPTDRAAAEGQYFGPGTRLTVT.

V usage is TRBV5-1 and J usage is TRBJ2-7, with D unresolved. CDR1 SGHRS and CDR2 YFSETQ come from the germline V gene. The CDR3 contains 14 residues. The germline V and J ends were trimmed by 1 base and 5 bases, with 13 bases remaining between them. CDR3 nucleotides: TGCGCCAGCAGCTTGTATCCGGGTTCGGACGAGCAGTACTTC. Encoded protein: CASSLYPGSDEQYF.

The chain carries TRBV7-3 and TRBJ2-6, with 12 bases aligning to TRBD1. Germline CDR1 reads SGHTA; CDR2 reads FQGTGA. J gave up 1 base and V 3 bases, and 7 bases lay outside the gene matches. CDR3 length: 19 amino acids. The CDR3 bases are TGTGCCAGCAGCTTTTTGGGGACAGGGGGCAATTCTGGGGCCAACGTCCTGACTTTC. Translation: CASSFLGTGGNSGANVLTF.

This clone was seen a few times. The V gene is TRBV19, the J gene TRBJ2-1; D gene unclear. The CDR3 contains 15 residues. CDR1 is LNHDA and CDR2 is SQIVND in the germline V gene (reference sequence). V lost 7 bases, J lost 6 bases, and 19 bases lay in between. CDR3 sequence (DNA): TGTGCCAGTACCCCCAACGTGGCACGAAGCAATGAGCAGTTCTTC. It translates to CASTPNVARSNEQFF.

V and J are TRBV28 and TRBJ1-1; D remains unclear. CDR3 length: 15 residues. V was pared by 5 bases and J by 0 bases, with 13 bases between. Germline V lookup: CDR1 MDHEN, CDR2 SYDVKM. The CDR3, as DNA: TGTGCCAGCAGTCCTGTTCGGGTGTTGAACACTGAAGCTTTCTTT. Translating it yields CASSPVRVLNTEAFF.

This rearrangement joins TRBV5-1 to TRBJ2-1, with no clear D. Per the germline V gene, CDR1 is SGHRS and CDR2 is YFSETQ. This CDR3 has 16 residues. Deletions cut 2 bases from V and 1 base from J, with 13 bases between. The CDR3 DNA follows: TGCGCCAGCAGCTTAAAAAGAAGCAGGTCCTACAATGAGCAGTTCTTC. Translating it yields CASSLKRSRSYNEQFF.

The CDR3 DNA is TGTGCCAGCAGTGCCCTCCCTCGGGACAGGGTTTCCCCTGAGCAGTTCTTC. This translates into CASSALPRDRVSPEQFF. The V and J genes are TRBV25-1 and TRBJ2-1, with 9 bases fitting TRBD1. From germline, CDR1 is MGHDK and CDR2 SYGVNS. The V segment lost 4 bases and the J segment 9 bases; nucleotides outside the gene matches: 16. The CDR3 runs to 17 residues.

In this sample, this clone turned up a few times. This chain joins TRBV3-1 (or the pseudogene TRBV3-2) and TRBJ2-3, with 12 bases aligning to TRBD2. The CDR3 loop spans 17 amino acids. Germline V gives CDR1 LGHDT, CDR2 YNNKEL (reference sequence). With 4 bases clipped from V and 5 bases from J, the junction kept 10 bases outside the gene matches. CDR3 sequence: CASSRTSGGPGIDTQYF. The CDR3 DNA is TGTGCCAGCAGCCGAACTAGCGGGGGGCCGGGGATAGATACGCAGTATTTT.